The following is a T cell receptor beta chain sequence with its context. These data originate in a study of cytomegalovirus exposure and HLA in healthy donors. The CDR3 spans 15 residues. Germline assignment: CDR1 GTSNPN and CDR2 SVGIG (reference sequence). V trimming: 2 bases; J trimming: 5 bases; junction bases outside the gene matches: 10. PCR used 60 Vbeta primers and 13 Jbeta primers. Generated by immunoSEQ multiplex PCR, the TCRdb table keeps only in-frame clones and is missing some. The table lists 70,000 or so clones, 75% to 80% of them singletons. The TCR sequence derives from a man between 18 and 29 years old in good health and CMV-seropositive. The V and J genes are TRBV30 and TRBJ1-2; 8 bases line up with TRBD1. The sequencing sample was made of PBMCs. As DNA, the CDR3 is TGTGCCTGGAGTCCCCAGGGGGCGCTTAAGTATGGCTACACCTTC. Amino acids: CAWSPQGALKYGYTF.